The T cell receptor (beta chain) under discussion was sequenced for a study of T-cell memory formation after mild COVID-19 listed by TCRdb under 2021. As for the study more broadly: Most TCR sequence clusters were specific to one of the two donors. In two donors, T-cell clones that expanded and contracted after mild COVID-19 were followed by sequencing TCRalpha and TCRbeta repertoires longitudinally. Two young, previously healthy adult volunteers made up the cohort, one male and one female.

General study outcomes and caveats: The study covered only two mild cases, and larger cohorts including severe cases with pre-infection samples were considered necessary. Contracting CD4+ clones were located mainly in the CM and EM memory subsets, whereas CD8+ clones were found to be enriched in EMRA. Some responding clones were detected in pre-infection memory, suggesting pre-existing cross-reactive memory T cells joined the SARS-CoV-2 response. From day 15 to 85, contracting clones showed balanced CD4/CD8 phenotypes, whereas a second wave of clones that expanded from day 15 to 37 leaned towards CD4+. Whether the second-wave clones peaking on day 37 were SARS-CoV-2 specific was not confirmed.

This clonotype occurred a few times. This receptor's antigen is unknown. No base quality values were provided; no much bigger clone lies one nucleotide off. The CDR3 spans 15 residues, from the cysteine through the phenylalanine. Here the CDR3 DNA is all that survives: 45 bases in frame from base 1. CDR1 and CDR2, per the germline V gene, are KGHDR and SFDVKD. V is cut by 3 bases and J by 5 bases, and the space between the germline ends is 15 bases. Ficoll-Paque density gradient centrifugation was the method used to isolate PBMCs. Sequencing relied on an Illumina NovaSeq 6000. Using 5'RACE with constant-segment primers, TCRalpha and TCRbeta cDNA libraries were constructed, with sample barcodes and unique molecular identifiers added in the process. RNA was extracted from every sample with Trizol reagent. Libraries were amplified in two PCR steps, with a second sample barcode and Illumina TruSeq adapters added in the second step. Sequencing of the libraries was done on an Illumina NovaSeq, producing 2 x 150 bp paired-end reads. The authors processed their data as follows. Reads were demultiplexed and collapsed into UMI-guided consensus sequences with migec v1.2.7. With mixcr v2.1.11, UMI consensuses were aligned to TRA and TRB V and J templates and assembled into clonotypes. A clonotype was counted as expanded or contracted only when both edgeR and NoisET called the clonotype significant, with the noise models trained on biological replicates. For edgeR calls, the thresholds were a false discovery rate-adjusted p below 0.01 and a log2 fold-change of 1. As an exploratory analysis of dynamics, PCA with hierarchical clustering was applied to max-normalized trajectories of the 1000 most abundant clonotypes. Each responding clone was given a CD4 or CD8 phenotype based on the CD4+ and CD8+ repertoires, which had been sequenced separately. Clones were called with MiXCR by TCRdb after fastp trimmed the public reads at Q25, and only in-frame beta chains were retained. Rows are unified per CDR3 protein, each entry keeping the most common DNA and genes. None of the V and J calls come from the authors' own analysis; TCRdb made them. The sample table shows 200,000 to 250,000 distinct CDR3 sequences, and about 9.2% are seen once. 3.5% of the sample is in the top ten clones.

What was sequenced was PBMCs or a T cell subset sorted from them (not recorded which). The TCR was taken from a man aged 18 to 29 who had mild COVID-19 (a few samples of this study predate the infection). The sample titles of this study are shuffled in the database, so cell type and time point are left out; the donor was told from shared clones. The sequence links TRBV24-1 to TRBJ2-5; a tentative D match to TRBD1 spans 5 bases. This receptor carries the CDR3 CATSDPPGGAETQYF. The sequenced DNA is TGTGCCACCAGTGATCCTCCCGGTGGGGCGGAGACCCAGTACTTC.